Following are 28 T cell receptor beta chains from one sample sequenced in a study of blood T cell repertoires in COVID-19. Repertoires were generated with immunoSEQ multiplex PCR, while TCRdb's copy carries only in-frame clones and drops some. The sample holds about 410,000 clones; 80% to 90% are singletons and the top ten take more than 1.4%. The sequenced sample was peripheral blood. These receptors all stem from a woman in her thirties with active or convalescent COVID-19.

The chain couples TRBV7-2 to TRBJ1-2, with D unresolved. The germline V gene encodes CDR1 SGHTA and CDR2 FQGNSA. V lost 5 bases to trimming and J lost 8 bases, with 18 bases between them. The CDR3 is made up of 14 amino acids. The CDR3 DNA reads TGTGCCAGCAGCCCGAGAGATGCTCCCTCGGGCTACACCTTC. Its protein is CASSPRDAPSGYTF.

The chain joins TRBV29-1 to TRBJ1-1; 7 positions match TRBD1. The CDR3 sequence is 11 residues long. In germline, CDR1 is SQVTM, CDR2 ANQGSEA. The trim removed 6 bases at V and 10 bases at J, leaving 8 bases unmatched. CDR3 sequence: CSVDDRAAAFF. The DNA of the CDR3 is TGCAGCGTAGACGACAGGGCTGCAGCTTTCTTT.

The chain uses TRBV12-1 and TRBJ1-6; the listed D gene, TRBD1, was not tested against the DNA. TRBV12-1 is marked as a pseudogene. The length of the CDR3 is 14 residues. The CDR3 DNA reads TGTGCCAGCGCCCTACAGGGAAGGTATTCACCCCTCCACTTT. The encoded protein is CASALQGRYSPLHF.

This clone has just a few counts. The rearrangement joins TRBV6-5 to TRBJ1-6; tentative D call: TRBD1 (5 bases). CDR1 is MNHEY, CDR2 SVGAGI, per germline. The CDR3 spans 14 residues. V was clipped by 6 bases and J by 10 bases, with 16 bases between them. The CDR3 DNA reads as TGTGCCAGCAGGATAGGGGCCTCTGACTCACCCCTCCACTTT. Translated, it gives CASRIGASDSPLHF.

The V gene is TRBV5-8, the J gene TRBJ1-2, with D possibly TRBD1 on 5 matching bases. The germline V and J ends were trimmed by 4 bases and 0 bases, with 13 bases remaining between them. CDR1 SGHTS and CDR2 YDEGEE come from the germline V gene. The CDR3 loop spans 15 amino acids. For the CDR3, the DNA is TGTGCCAGCAGCGAGATCCAGGGTTCTAACTATGGCTACACCTTC. This gives the protein CASSEIQGSNYGYTF.

The rearrangement links TRBV3-1 (or the pseudogene TRBV3-2) to TRBJ1-2; D is unclear. The V gene's germline CDR1 is LGHDT and CDR2 YNNKEL (reference sequence). The CDR3 has 14 residues. The V end was cut by 0 bases, the J end by 4 bases, with 9 bases between. The DNA of the CDR3 is TGTGCCAGCAGCCAAGAGACACCGACCTATGGCTACACCTTC. This translates into CASSQETPTYGYTF.

The chain employs TRBV29-1 and TRBJ2-3; 7 bases map to TRBD2. Unmatched junction bases numbered 19, after V lost 1 base and J lost 3 bases. This CDR3 contains 19 residues. Germline V gene data show CDR1 as SQVTM and CDR2 as ANQGSEA. The DNA for the CDR3 is TGCAGCGTTGAAGGGGATCTAGTATGGGGAGCGGGGTCGACAGATACGCAGTATTTT. Translation: CSVEGDLVWGAGSTDTQYF.

This clone appeared a few times. In the same sample, other DNA sequences code for this CDR3. The V gene is TRBV27, the J gene TRBJ2-7; tentatively, D is TRBD1 (5 bases). Trimming shortened V by 2 bases and J by 0 bases, and 5 bases separated the two germline ends. Germline CDR1 and CDR2: MNHEY and SMNVEV (reference sequence). The CDR3 is 13 amino acids. CDR3 loop: CASSLRGSYEQYF. The CDR3 DNA reads as TGTGCCAGCAGTTTAAGGGGCTCCTACGAGCAGTACTTC.

As concerns this clone: The missing conserved phenylalanine or tryptophan at the end of this CDR3 makes a read error likely. No DNA is shown, since the ends of the CDR3 on it are uncertain; the CDR3 is the one TCRdb lists. V usage is TRBV7-2 and J usage is TRBJ1-1. Counting both end residues, the CDR3 totals 14 amino acids. CDR1 is SGHTA, CDR2 FQGNSA, per germline. The CDR3 sequence is CASSLATIEGGVVL.

This sequence joins TRBV19 and TRBJ2-1, with 8 positions matching TRBD1. The CDR3 is 18 residues long. Germline V CDR1 and CDR2: LNHDA, SQIVND (reference sequence). After removal of 3 bases from V and 0 bases from J, the junction contained 10 bases not matched to a gene. The CDR3 here is CASSILRTGTLSYNEQFF. The CDR3 DNA reads TGTGCCAGTAGTATCCTTCGGACAGGGACCCTCTCCTACAATGAGCAGTTCTTC. The whole variable domain, filled in from reference TRBV19 and TRBJ2-1, reads DGGITQSPKYLFRKEGQNVTLSCEQNLNHDAMYWYRQDPGQGLRLIYYSQIVNDFQKGDIAEGYSVSREKKESFPLTVTSAQKNPTAFYLCASSILRTGTLSYNEQFFGPGTRLTVL.

This clone occurred once. CDR3 in amino acids: CASSTDQGAYTEAFF. The CDR3 coding sequence is TGTGCCAGCAGCACAGATCAGGGGGCGTACACTGAAGCTTTCTTT. This chain links TRBV9 with TRBJ1-1; 8 bases are a match to TRBD1. Germline-derived CDR1 and CDR2 are SGDLS and YYNGEE. The trim removed 4 bases at V and 3 bases at J, leaving 8 bases unmatched. The CDR3 is 15 amino acids.

The sample holds one count of this clone. The V call is TRBV5-5, the J call TRBJ1-1, with D uncertain. The CDR3 is made up of 18 amino acids. In germline, CDR1 is SGHKS, CDR2 YYEKEE (reference sequence). Trimming stripped 4 bases from V and 4 bases from J, with 26 bases between. The CDR3 DNA reads as TGTGCCAGCAGCCTTCACCCCCGGGGTTCGGTCTCCCTCACTGAAGCTTTCTTT. Translating it yields CASSLHPRGSVSLTEAFF.

The chain links TRBV7-2 to TRBJ2-1; 8 bases fit TRBD2. This CDR3 contains 14 residues. V gave up 4 bases and J gave up 8 bases; unmatched junction bases: 7. Germline-derived CDR1 and CDR2 are SGHTA and FQGNSA. The CDR3 region has the DNA TGTGCCAGCAGCTCCCCGGGACTAGTTTATGAGCAGTTCTTC. Translating it yields CASSSPGLVYEQFF.

A word on this clone: Distinct nucleotide sequences in the sample also encode this CDR3. The J gene is TRBJ2-5, the V gene TRBV5-1, with 7 bases matching TRBD1. The CDR3 is 13 residues long. After removal of 4 bases from V and 5 bases from J, the junction contained 5 bases not matched to a gene. Germline CDR1 is SGHRS and CDR2 is YFSETQ. The CDR3 loop reads CASSRDRVETQYF. CDR3 bases: TGCGCCAGCAGCAGAGACAGGGTGGAGACCCAGTACTTC. Together with reference TRBV5-1 and TRBJ2-5, the CDR3 gives the full variable domain: KAGVTQTPRYLIKTRGQQVTLSCSPISGHRSVSWYQQTPGQGLQFLFEYFSETQRNKGNFPGRFSGRQFSNSRSEMNVSTLELGDSALYLCASSRDRVETQYFGPGTRLLVL.

The rearrangement links TRBV4-1 to TRBJ1-5; TRBD1 agrees at 8 bases. The CDR3 spans 17 residues. The V and J ends lost 4 bases and 0 bases, in that order; junction bases with no gene match: 8. Germline lookup yields CDR1 MGHRA and CDR2 YSYEKL. Here the CDR3 reads CASSPRTGRDSNQPQHF. CDR3 nucleotides: TGCGCCAGCAGCCCGCGGACAGGGCGGGATAGCAATCAGCCCCAGCATTTT.

This clone has only one observation. The V gene is TRBV7-9, the J gene TRBJ2-5; possibly TRBD1 for D (5 bases). Germline V gene lookup returns CDR1 SEHNR and CDR2 FQNEAQ (reference sequence). Trimming stripped 3 bases from V and 4 bases from J, with 9 bases between. The CDR3 runs 13 residues. In DNA, the CDR3 is TGTGCCAGCAGCTTGAATAGGGGAGAGACCCAGTACTTC. Residues: CASSLNRGETQYF.

The V gene is TRBV6-5, the J gene TRBJ1-1; tentatively, D is TRBD1 (6 bases). V lost 7 bases to trimming and J lost 0 bases, with 12 bases between them. This CDR3 region has 14 residues. Germline V CDR1 and CDR2: MNHEY, SVGAGI. CDR3 region: CASTLGQLNTEAFF. CDR3 DNA sequence: TGTGCCAGCACCCTAGGACAGTTGAACACTGAAGCTTTCTTT.

The V and J genes are TRBV5-3 and TRBJ2-3; 15 bases map to TRBD2. TRBV5-3 is annotated as an ORF whose role is uncertain. With 3 bases clipped from V and 4 bases from J, the junction kept 6 bases outside the gene matches. The CDR3 has 17 residues. CDR3 amino acids: CARSCGTSGRRADTQYF. Written as DNA, the CDR3 is TGTGCCAGAAGCTGTGGGACTAGCGGGAGGAGGGCAGATACGCAGTATTTT.

The rearrangement uses TRBV19 and TRBJ1-4, with D possibly TRBD1 on 5 matching bases. This CDR3 is built from 14 residues. The germline V gene encodes CDR1 LNHDA and CDR2 SQIVND (reference sequence). The V gene lost 4 bases and the J gene lost 0 bases, with 6 bases spanning the gap. The CDR3 spells CASSTGTTNEKLFF. CDR3 bases: TGTGCCAGTAGTACAGGGACAACTAATGAAAAACTGTTTTTT.

V and J are TRBV11-2 and TRBJ2-3, with TRBD1 matching over 7 bases. The ends lost 8 bases at V and 5 bases at J; junction bases unmatched: 7. Germline assignment: CDR1 SGHAT and CDR2 FQNNGV. The CDR3 runs to 13 residues. CDR3 nucleotides: TGTGCCAGCTGTTCCACAGGGGAAGATACGCAGTATTTT. This sequence encodes CASCSTGEDTQYF.

The rearrangement joins TRBV5-1 to TRBJ1-1; possible D gene TRBD1, 6 bases. Trimming pared 5 bases from V and 1 base from J, leaving 15 bases between. In germline, CDR1 is SGHRS, CDR2 YFSETQ. The CDR3 runs to 15 residues. The CDR3 coding sequence is TGCGCCAGCAGGTTTGTCTCGACAGGGAACACTGAAGCTTTCTTT. Protein product: CASRFVSTGNTEAFF.

The chain combines TRBV19 with TRBJ1-4; TRBD1 matches at 7 bases. After removal of 8 bases from V and 5 bases from J, the junction contained 8 bases not matched to a gene. The germline V gene encodes CDR1 LNHDA and CDR2 SQIVND (reference sequence). This CDR3 is 14 amino acids long. This CDR3 is CASWPGQTNEKLFF. CDR3 sequence (DNA): TGTGCCAGTTGGCCGGGACAGACGAATGAAAAACTGTTTTTT.

The rearrangement joins TRBV6-1 to TRBJ1-3, with D possibly matching TRBD1 (6 bases). The V gene's germline CDR1 is MNHNS and CDR2 SASEGT. Trimming removed 1 base at V and 2 bases at J, with 15 bases between. The CDR3 contains 17 residues. CDR3 sequence (DNA): TGTGCCAGCAGTGAAGTATCAGGGGCAGGGGCTGGAAACACCATATATTTT. Its translation is CASSEVSGAGAGNTIYF.

This sequence joins TRBV5-6 and TRBJ1-5; TRBD1 might be the D (6 bases). CDR1 is SGHDT, CDR2 YYEEEE, per germline. This CDR3 contains 15 residues. Trimming removed 0 bases from V and 4 bases from J, with 11 bases in between. CDR3 in DNA: TGTGCCAGCAGCTTGGGGGACACAATAAATCAGCCCCAGCATTTT. Translating gives CASSLGDTINQPQHF.

In this sample, this clone turned up a few times. This chain links TRBV19 with TRBJ1-2; tentatively, D is TRBD1 (6 bases). This CDR3 contains 17 residues. Germline assignment: CDR1 LNHDA and CDR2 SQIVND (reference sequence). Trimming took off 1 base at V and 4 bases at J, with 19 bases between the two ends. Written as DNA, the CDR3 is TGTGCCAGTAGTATAGCCTCCGGGGGGCCGGGTGGCTATGGCTACACCTTC. It specifies CASSIASGGPGGYGYTF.

The chain links TRBV4-2 to TRBJ1-1; 7 bases match TRBD1. Trimming removed 4 bases from V and 0 bases from J; junction bases left unmatched: 8. Germline V gene sequence: CDR1 LGHNA, CDR2 YNFKEQ. The CDR3 contains 16 residues. The CDR3 loop reads CASSPIGGRVNTEAFF. CDR3 nucleotide sequence: TGTGCCAGCAGCCCTATAGGGGGCAGGGTGAACACTGAAGCTTTCTTT.

In its sample, this clone was seen a few times. The genes are TRBV4-1 and TRBJ2-1, with a weak D call TRBD1 (6 bases). The CDR3 extends over 17 amino acids. Germline assignment: CDR1 MGHRA and CDR2 YSYEKL. V was clipped by 0 bases and J by 3 bases, with 15 bases between them. CDR3 sequence reads: CASSQDALGRGYNEQFF. In DNA form, the CDR3 reads TGCGCCAGCAGCCAAGACGCCCTGGGCAGGGGCTACAATGAGCAGTTCTTC.

The chain has TRBV4-1 and TRBJ1-1, with D tentatively TRBD1 (5 bases). Germline CDR1 and CDR2: MGHRA and YSYEKL. This CDR3 comprises 14 residues. The V and J ends lost 3 bases and 11 bases respectively, with 19 bases between them. The CDR3 coding sequence is TGCGCCAGCAGCCATCTTTTCGGGGGTGAGGCGGCTTTCTTT. Its translation: CASSHLFGGEAAFF.